A selection of T cell receptor beta chains follows, all from one sample in a study of shared clonotypes between healthy human individuals. Measured with immunoSEQ multiplex PCR; TCRdb has only the in-frame clones, and not every one. In the table there are some 2,100,000 clones, approximately 94% of which are singletons. The sequenced sample was naive CD8+ T cells from PBMCs. The receptors originated from a man younger than 30 in good health. Some clones in this sample may be carry-over from other donors' samples. Each CDR3 is given with its conserved first and last residue. The D gene is left open where the match is weak. Size tells how often a clone was seen (once, few, many) or the class of an expanded clone, and some rows leave it out.

J: TRBJ2-7
size: .
V: TRBV2
D: .
DNA: TGTGCCAGCAGTGGGTTGAGGCACGAGCAGTACTTC
CDR3: CASSGLRHEQYF

J: TRBJ2-1
size: .
V: TRBV13
D: .
DNA: TGTGCCAGCAGCTTAGGCGCCAGCTCCTACAATGAGCAGTTCTTC
CDR3: CASSLGASSYNEQFF

J: TRBJ2-3
size: .
V: TRBV6-1
D: .
DNA: TGTGCCAGCAGTCAGACAGATGGAGGTACGCAGTATTTT
CDR3: CASSQTDGGTQYF

J: TRBJ2-1
size: .
V: TRBV11-3
D: .
DNA: TGTGCCAGCAGCTTATACGGGACATTCCCCTACAATGAGCAGTTCTTC
CDR3: CASSLYGTFPYNEQFF

J: TRBJ1-2
size: .
V: TRBV19
D: .
DNA: TGTGCCAGTAGTATTTGGGGTCTAGCTAACTATGGCTACACCTTC
CDR3: CASSIWGLANYGYTF

J: TRBJ2-7
size: .
V: TRBV6-5
D: .
DNA: TGTGCCAGCAGTTACTCGACGCGGGCCAGCTCCTACGAGCAGTACTTC
CDR3: CASSYSTRASSYEQYF

J: TRBJ2-7
size: .
V: TRBV27
D: TRBD1
DNA: TGTGCCAGCGGATCCCTCGACAGGGTTGCCTACGAGCAGTACTTC
CDR3: CASGSLDRVAYEQYF

J: TRBJ1-5
size: .
V: TRBV7-8
D: .
DNA: TGTGCCAGCAGCTTATTAGCCAGTAGCAATCAGCCCCAGCATTTT
CDR3: CASSLLASSNQPQHF

J: TRBJ2-5
size: .
V: TRBV14
D: .
DNA: TGTGCCAGCAGCCACCGGACGGTTCAAGAGACCCAGTACTTC
CDR3: CASSHRTVQETQYF

J: TRBJ2-2
size: .
V: TRBV28
D: .
DNA: TGTGCCAGCAGTTTGCGGCTATCCCGTGTAGGGGAGCTGTTTTTT
CDR3: CASSLRLSRVGELFF

J: TRBJ2-3
size: .
V: TRBV4-2
D: .
DNA: TGTGCCAGCAGCCAAGAGGAATCCTCAAGCCTCACAGATACGCAGTATTTT
CDR3: CASSQEESSSLTDTQYF

J: TRBJ2-7
size: .
V: TRBV2
D: .
DNA: TGTGCCACTATTGGACAGACCTACGAGCAGTACTTC
CDR3: CATIGQTYEQYF

J: TRBJ2-5
size: .
V: TRBV27
D: TRBD2
DNA: TGTGCCAGCACCTCCGGACTAGCGAAGGAGACCCAGTACTTC
CDR3: CASTSGLAKETQYF

J: TRBJ2-7
size: .
V: TRBV7-9
D: TRBD1
DNA: TGTGCCAGCAGTCCGGGACAGAGGAGCTCCTACGAGCAGTACTTC
CDR3: CASSPGQRSSYEQYF

J: TRBJ2-5
size: .
V: TRBV14
D: TRBD2
DNA: TGTGCCAGCAGCCAACGGCTAGCGGGAGGGGAGACCCAGTACTTC
CDR3: CASSQRLAGGETQYF

J: TRBJ1-2
size: .
V: TRBV6-5
D: .
DNA: TGTGCCACTCGCGGGGAATATGGCTACACCTTC
CDR3: CATRGEYGYTF

J: TRBJ2-7
size: .
V: TRBV27
D: .
DNA: TGTGCCAGCACCCTGCAATCGCCCCCCTACGAGCAGTACTTC
CDR3: CASTLQSPPYEQYF

J: TRBJ1-5
size: once
V: TRBV5-1
D: .
DNA: TGCGCCAGCAGCTTGGCCGGGGGGCCGAGCAATCAGCCCCAGCATTTT
CDR3: CASSLAGGPSNQPQHF

J: TRBJ1-5
size: .
V: TRBV6-1
D: .
DNA: TGTGCCAGCAGTGAAAACTGGCTGGGAGGGGCGAATCAGCCCCAGCATTTT
CDR3: CASSENWLGGANQPQHF

J: TRBJ2-1
size: .
V: TRBV29-1
D: .
DNA: TGCAGCGTTGTAGTGGGCCGTTTCAATGAGCAGTTCTTC
CDR3: CSVVVGRFNEQFF

J: TRBJ2-1
size: .
V: TRBV5-1
D: .
DNA: TGCGCCAGCAGCTTGGCGGGGAGGCCACCCTACAATGAGCAGTTCTTC
CDR3: CASSLAGRPPYNEQFF

J: TRBJ2-1
size: once
V: TRBV28
D: .
DNA: TGTGCCAGCAGTCCCCGTGGGTCCGATGAGCAGTTCTTC
CDR3: CASSPRGSDEQFF

J: TRBJ2-7
size: .
V: TRBV6-8
D: .
DNA: TGTGCCAGCAGTTACCTTGCGCGAGGGGGCGAGCAGTACTTC
CDR3: CASSYLARGGEQYF

J: TRBJ1-2
size: .
V: TRBV5-1
D: .
DNA: TGCGCCAGCAGCCCCGGACCCCTCATTGGCAATGGCTACACCTTC
CDR3: CASSPGPLIGNGYTF

J: TRBJ2-1
size: .
V: TRBV2
D: .
DNA: TGTGCCAGCAGTGAAGCCCTCCCGGTTTCCTACAATGAGCAGTTCTTC
CDR3: CASSEALPVSYNEQFF

J: TRBJ2-7
size: .
V: TRBV11-2
D: .
DNA: TGTGCCAGCAGCTCCCCCTCTCTCTACGAGCAGTACTTC
CDR3: CASSSPSLYEQYF

J: TRBJ1-2
size: once
V: TRBV7-6
D: .
DNA: TGTGCCAGCAGCTTAGTCGGAGGCGGCGGTGGTTATGGCTACACCTTC
CDR3: CASSLVGGGGGYGYTF

J: TRBJ2-1
size: .
V: TRBV9
D: TRBD2
DNA: TGTGCCAGCAGCGTTAGCGGGAGGGCTGGCGATGAGCAGTTCTTC
CDR3: CASSVSGRAGDEQFF

J: TRBJ1-1
size: .
V: TRBV5-8
D: .
DNA: TGTGCCAGCAGCGTCGTAGGTTTGGGGGCGGCTTTCTTT
CDR3: CASSVVGLGAAFF

J: TRBJ2-1
size: .
V: TRBV5-1
D: .
DNA: TGCGCCAGCAGCTTGGTCGGGGACAATGAGCAGTTCTTC
CDR3: CASSLVGDNEQFF

J: TRBJ2-4
size: .
V: TRBV15
D: .
DNA: TGTGCCACCAGCCCCGAGGGTATGGCAGGGGGGCAAATGGAGTACTTC
CDR3: CATSPEGMAGGQMEYF

J: TRBJ1-2
size: once
V: TRBV14
D: .
DNA: TGTGCCAGCAGCCAAGATCAGATTGGGTATGGCTACACCTTC
CDR3: CASSQDQIGYGYTF

J: TRBJ2-1
size: .
V: TRBV11-2
D: TRBD2
DNA: TGTGCCAGCAAGGATAGCGGGAGCTCCTACAATGAGCAGTTCTTC
CDR3: CASKDSGSSYNEQFF

J: TRBJ2-7
size: .
V: TRBV2
D: .
DNA: TGTGCCAGCAGTGACGGCAGGGGGGCCTACGAGCAGTACTTC
CDR3: CASSDGRGAYEQYF